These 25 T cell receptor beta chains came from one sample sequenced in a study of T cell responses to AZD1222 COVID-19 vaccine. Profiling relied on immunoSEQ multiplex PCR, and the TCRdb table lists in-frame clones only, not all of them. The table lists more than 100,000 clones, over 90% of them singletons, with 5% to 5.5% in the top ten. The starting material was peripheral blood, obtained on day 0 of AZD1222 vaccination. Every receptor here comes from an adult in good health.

CDR3 sequence (DNA): TGTGCCACCGAATCCCAAAGTCAGGGCCAGGGTGGCTACACCTTC. Protein sequence: CATESQSQGQGGYTF. The chain employs TRBV28 and TRBJ1-2, with D possibly matching TRBD1 (5 bases). The V end lost 10 bases, the J end lost 7 bases, and 25 bases lay between the germline ends. The CDR3 has 15 amino acids. Germline V gene sequence: CDR1 MDHEN, CDR2 SYDVKM.

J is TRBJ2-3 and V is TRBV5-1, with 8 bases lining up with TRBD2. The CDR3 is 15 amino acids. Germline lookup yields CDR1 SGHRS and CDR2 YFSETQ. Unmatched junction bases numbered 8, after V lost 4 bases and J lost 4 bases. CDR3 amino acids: CASSPPGLGSDTQYF. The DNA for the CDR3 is TGCGCCAGCAGCCCACCGGGACTAGGATCAGATACGCAGTATTTT.

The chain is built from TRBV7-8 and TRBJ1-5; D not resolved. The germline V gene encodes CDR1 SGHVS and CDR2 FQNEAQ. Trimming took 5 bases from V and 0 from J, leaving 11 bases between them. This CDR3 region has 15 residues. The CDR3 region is CASSPSRNSNQPQHF. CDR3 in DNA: TGTGCCAGCAGCCCCAGTCGGAATAGCAATCAGCCCCAGCATTTT.

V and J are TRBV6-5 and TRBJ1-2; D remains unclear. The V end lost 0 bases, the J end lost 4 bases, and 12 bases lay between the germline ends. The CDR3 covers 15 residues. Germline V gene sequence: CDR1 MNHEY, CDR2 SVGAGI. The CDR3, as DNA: TGTGCCAGCAGTTACTCGGTCGCGCCCGCCTATGGCTACACCTTC. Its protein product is CASSYSVAPAYGYTF.

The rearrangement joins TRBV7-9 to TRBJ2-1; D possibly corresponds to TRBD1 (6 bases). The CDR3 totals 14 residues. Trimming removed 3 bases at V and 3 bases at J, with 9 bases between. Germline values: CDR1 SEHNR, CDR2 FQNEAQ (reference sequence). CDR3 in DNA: TGTGCCAGCAGCTTTGAGGGGGTCTACAATGAGCAGTTCTTC. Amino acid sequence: CASSFEGVYNEQFF.

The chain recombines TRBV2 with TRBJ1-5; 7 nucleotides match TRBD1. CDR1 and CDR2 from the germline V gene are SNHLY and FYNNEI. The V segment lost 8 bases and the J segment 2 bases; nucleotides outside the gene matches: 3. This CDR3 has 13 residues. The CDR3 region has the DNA TGTGCCAGCGGACAGGACCGCAATCAGCCCCAGCATTTT. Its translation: CASGQDRNQPQHF.

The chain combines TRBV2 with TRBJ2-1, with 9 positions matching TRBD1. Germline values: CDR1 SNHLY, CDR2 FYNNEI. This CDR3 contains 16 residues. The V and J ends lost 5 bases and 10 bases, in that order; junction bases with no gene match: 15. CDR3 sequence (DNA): TGTGCCAGCAGTAACAAGCACCCGGGACAGGGAGGCGAGCAGTTCTTC. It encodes CASSNKHPGQGGEQFF.

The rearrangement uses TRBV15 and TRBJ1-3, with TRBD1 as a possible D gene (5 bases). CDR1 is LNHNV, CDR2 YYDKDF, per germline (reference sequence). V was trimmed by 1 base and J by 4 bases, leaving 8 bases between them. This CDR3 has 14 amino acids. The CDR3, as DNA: TGTGCCACCAGCAGAGCCCGACAGGGAAACACCATATATTTT. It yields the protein CATSRARQGNTIYF.

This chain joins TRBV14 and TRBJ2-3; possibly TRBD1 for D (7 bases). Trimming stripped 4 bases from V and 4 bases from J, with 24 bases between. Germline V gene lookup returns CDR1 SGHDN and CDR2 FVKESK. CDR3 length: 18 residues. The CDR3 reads CASSPLIGGGAEADTQYF. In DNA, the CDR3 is TGTGCCAGCAGCCCCTTAATCGGAGGGGGCGCTGAGGCAGATACGCAGTATTTT.

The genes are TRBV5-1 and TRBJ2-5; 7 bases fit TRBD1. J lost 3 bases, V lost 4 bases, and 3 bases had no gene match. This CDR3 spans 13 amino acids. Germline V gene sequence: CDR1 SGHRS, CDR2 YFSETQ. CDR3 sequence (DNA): TGCGCCAGCAGCGTAACAGGGGAAGAGACCCAGTACTTC. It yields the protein CASSVTGEETQYF.

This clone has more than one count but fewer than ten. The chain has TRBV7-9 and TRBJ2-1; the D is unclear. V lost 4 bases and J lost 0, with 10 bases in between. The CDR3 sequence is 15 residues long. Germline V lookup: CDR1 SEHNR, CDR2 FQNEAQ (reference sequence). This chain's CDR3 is CASSYRLPSYNEQFF. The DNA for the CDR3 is TGTGCCAGCAGCTATAGACTTCCCTCCTACAATGAGCAGTTCTTC.

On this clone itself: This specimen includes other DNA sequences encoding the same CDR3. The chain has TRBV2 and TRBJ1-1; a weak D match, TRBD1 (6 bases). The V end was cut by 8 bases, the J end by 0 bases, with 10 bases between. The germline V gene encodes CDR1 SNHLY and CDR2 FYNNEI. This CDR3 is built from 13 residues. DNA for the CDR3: TGTGCCAGCTCGACAGGTTTGAACACTGAAGCTTTCTTT. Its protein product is CASSTGLNTEAFF.

The DNA for the CDR3 is TGCGCCAGCAGCTTATTTGGCGGGGTCCTAGGGACAGATACGCAGTATTTT. It encodes CASSLFGGVLGTDTQYF. V usage is TRBV5-1 and J usage is TRBJ2-3, with D perhaps TRBD2 (6 bases). Between the trimmed V and J ends, which lost 2 bases and 3 bases, there was a span of 19 bases. The CDR3 spans 17 residues. Germline CDR1 reads SGHRS; CDR2 reads YFSETQ.

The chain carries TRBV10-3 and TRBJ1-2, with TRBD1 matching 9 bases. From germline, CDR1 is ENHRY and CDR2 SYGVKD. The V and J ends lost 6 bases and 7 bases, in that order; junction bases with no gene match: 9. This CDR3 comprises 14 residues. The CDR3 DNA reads TGTGCCATCAGCCCCGGGACAGGGCTCGGTGGCTACACCTTC. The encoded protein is CAISPGTGLGGYTF.

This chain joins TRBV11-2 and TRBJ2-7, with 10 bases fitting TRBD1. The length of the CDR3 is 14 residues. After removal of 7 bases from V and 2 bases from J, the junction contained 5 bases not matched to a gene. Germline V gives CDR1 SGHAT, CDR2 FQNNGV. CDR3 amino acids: CASISGTGAYEQYF. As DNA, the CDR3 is TGTGCCAGCATCTCCGGGACAGGGGCCTACGAGCAGTACTTC. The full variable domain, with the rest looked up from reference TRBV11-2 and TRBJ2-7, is EAGVAQSPRYKIIEKRQSVAFWCNPISGHATLYWYQQILGQGPKLLIQFQNNGVVDDSQLPKDRFSAERLKGVDSTLKIQPAKLEDSAVYLCASISGTGAYEQYFGPGTRLTVT.

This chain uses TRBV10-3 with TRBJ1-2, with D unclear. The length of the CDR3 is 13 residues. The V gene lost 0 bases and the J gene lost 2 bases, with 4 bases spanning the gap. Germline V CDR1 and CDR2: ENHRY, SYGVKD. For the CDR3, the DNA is TGTGCCATCAGTGAGTCACAAAACTATGGCTACACCTTC. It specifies CAISESQNYGYTF.

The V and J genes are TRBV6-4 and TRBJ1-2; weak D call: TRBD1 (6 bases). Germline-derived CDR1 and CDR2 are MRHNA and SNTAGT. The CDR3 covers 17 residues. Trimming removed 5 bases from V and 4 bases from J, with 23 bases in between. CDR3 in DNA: TGTGCCAGCAGTATTTGGGCAGGGGCACCAGAGAGCTATGGCTACACCTTC. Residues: CASSIWAGAPESYGYTF.

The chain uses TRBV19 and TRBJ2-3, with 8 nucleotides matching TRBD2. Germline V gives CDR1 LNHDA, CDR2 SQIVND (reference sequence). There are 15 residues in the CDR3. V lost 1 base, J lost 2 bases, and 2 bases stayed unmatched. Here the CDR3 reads CASSIGSGATDTQYF. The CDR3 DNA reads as TGTGCCAGTAGTATAGGTAGCGGGGCCACAGATACGCAGTATTTT. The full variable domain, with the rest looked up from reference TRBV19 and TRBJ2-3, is DGGITQSPKYLFRKEGQNVTLSCEQNLNHDAMYWYRQDPGQGLRLIYYSQIVNDFQKGDIAEGYSVSREKKESFPLTVTSAQKNPTAFYLCASSIGSGATDTQYFGPGTRLTVL.

CDR3 DNA sequence: TGTGCCTCCCAAGACCTAGCTCGGGCCACTGAAGCTTTCTTT. Its protein is CASQDLARATEAFF. The J gene is TRBJ1-1, the V gene TRBV10-3; D remains ambiguous. This CDR3 has 14 residues. The germline V gene has CDR1 ENHRY and CDR2 SYGVKD. Trimming took 11 bases from V and 4 from J, leaving 20 bases between them.

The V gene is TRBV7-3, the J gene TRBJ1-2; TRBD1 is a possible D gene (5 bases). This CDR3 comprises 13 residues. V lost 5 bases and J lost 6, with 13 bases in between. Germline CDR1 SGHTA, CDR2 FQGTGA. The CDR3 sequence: CASSNRGWDGYTF. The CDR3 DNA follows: TGTGCCAGCAGCAACCGGGGGTGGGATGGCTACACCTTC.

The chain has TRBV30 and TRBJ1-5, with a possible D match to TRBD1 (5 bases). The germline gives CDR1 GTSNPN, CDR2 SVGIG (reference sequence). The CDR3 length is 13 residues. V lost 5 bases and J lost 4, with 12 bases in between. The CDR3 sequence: CAWGTDGNQPQHF. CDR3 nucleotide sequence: TGTGCCTGGGGGACGGACGGAAATCAGCCCCAGCATTTT.

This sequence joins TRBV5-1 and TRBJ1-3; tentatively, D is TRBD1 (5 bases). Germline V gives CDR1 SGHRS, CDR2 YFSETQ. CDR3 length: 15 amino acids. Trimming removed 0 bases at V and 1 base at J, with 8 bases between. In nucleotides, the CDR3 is TGCGCCAGCAGCTTGGGACAGCAGTCTGGAAACACCATATATTTT. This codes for CASSLGQQSGNTIYF.

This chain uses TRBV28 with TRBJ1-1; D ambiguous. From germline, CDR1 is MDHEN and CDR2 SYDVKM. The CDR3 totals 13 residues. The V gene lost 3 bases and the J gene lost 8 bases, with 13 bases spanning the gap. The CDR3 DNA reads TGTGCCAGCAGTTTGCCGTTCCGGCCGGAAGCTTTCTTT. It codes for CASSLPFRPEAFF. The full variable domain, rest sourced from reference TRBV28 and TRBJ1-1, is DVKVTQSSRYLVKRTGEKVFLECVQDMDHENMFWYRQDPGLGLRLIYFSYDVKMKEKGDIPEGYSVSREKKERFSLILESASTNQTSMYLCASSLPFRPEAFFGQGTRLTVV.

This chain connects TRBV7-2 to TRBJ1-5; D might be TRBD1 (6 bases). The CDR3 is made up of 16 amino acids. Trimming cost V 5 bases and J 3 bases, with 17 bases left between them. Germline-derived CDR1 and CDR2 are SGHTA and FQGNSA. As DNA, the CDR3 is TGTGCCAGCAGCACCCTTGGGGGGCGGAACAATCAGCCCCAGCATTTT. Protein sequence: CASSTLGGRNNQPQHF.

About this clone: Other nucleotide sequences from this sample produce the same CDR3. DNA for the CDR3: TGTGCCAGCTCACCCCGACAGGGAACCTACGAGCAGTACTTC. Amino acids: CASSPRQGTYEQYF. This chain connects TRBV18 to TRBJ2-7; 7 bases match TRBD1. The germline V gene encodes CDR1 KGHSH and CDR2 LQKENI. Losses at the gene ends were 3 bases for V and 2 bases for J; bases not matched to a gene: 4. This CDR3 is built from 14 residues.